This TCR beta chain came from a study of cytomegalovirus exposure and HLA in healthy donors (dated by TCRdb to 2017 to 2019). For the wider study: An earlier analysis of 587 of the donors reported approximately 300 Gb of sequence data and 117 million unique TCR beta sequences obtained from about 179 million T cells. High-throughput TCR immunosequencing, statistical association of individual TCRs with disease status, and machine learning were combined to predict cytomegalovirus infection status. In a later analysis, previously published TCR beta repertoires from roughly 710 donors were re-analyzed and high-resolution HLA genotyping was added so that TCR occurrence patterns could be studied. Besides the first cohort of roughly 660 subjects, a separate validation cohort made up of roughly 130 different subjects was used. An earlier analysis of 587 of the donors used high-throughput TCR beta sequencing to judge whether each TCR beta V gene segment behaved as functional or pseudogenic. All discovery cohort repertoires had been generated on a single sequencing platform. The number of typed donors differed by locus: roughly 629-630 for A, B, C, DRB1 and DQB1; about 520 for DQA1; some 610 for DPA1; and some 470 for DPB1. Both class I and class II loci were covered by HLA typing, at four-digit resolution. A later genetic analysis took genome-wide SNP genotypes for 398 of the 666 donors and used that subset as a discovery cohort. Among the roughly 400 genotyped donors, more than 70% belonged to the genetic ancestry cluster associated with self-reported Caucasian donors. The study was designed to test whether signatures of past pathogen exposure could be identified by cataloging public T cell receptors. Using immunosequencing, the study profiled T cell repertoires from 500 to 800 subjects and related those repertoires to cytomegalovirus serostatus. An early release covering about 600 HLA-typed donors comprised approximately 290 gigabases of sequencing data and around 80 million unique TCR sequences. Rather than drawing on any new phenotypic data, the later analysis identified candidate immune exposures from TCR beta sequences and the way those sequences occurred across donors. Across around 400 genotyped donors of the cohort, an average of roughly 200,000 unique TCR beta nucleotide sequences per donor were sequenced, and roughly 17% of those sequences were non-productive. Donor age, sex, ethnicity and CMV serostatus were collected together with the repertoire data. Four to six DR-DQ haplotypes were handled as single units for association and clustering, since linkage in the cohort was strong. Points the paper makes about the study in general: In a later analysis, several top co-occurrence clusters were reported to appear linked to parvovirus B19, influenza, CMV and Epstein-Barr virus. Most TCR sequences were seen in very few donors, while some public TCRs were found in many individuals. In both the original and validation cohorts, the classifier was reported to diagnose cytomegalovirus status with high specificity and sensitivity. In vitro tests confirmed that a few of the cytomegalovirus-associated TCR beta chains recognize cytomegalovirus antigens. Sequencing depth was assumed to be roughly uniform across donors in the presence/absence analyses, though that assumption may not hold. Over 15 rarely observed V segments, including chromosome 9 orphons, were excluded from the earlier analysis of a few hundred of the donors because counts were too low. Because some donors lacked HLA typing at each locus, the association tests relied only on the typed subset. An earlier analysis of approximately 500 of the donors showed that most TCR beta V segments appeared in productive rearrangements either about 87% or about 30% of the time, which broadly matched IMGT annotations. Specific HLA alleles were associated with 15,000 to 20,000 TCR beta sequences at a false discovery rate of 0.05 in a later analysis. According to the authors, the approach could potentially be generalized to other disease states and immunological phenotypes. Because the 87-base-pair reads could not distinguish some IMGT-functional V segments, including TRBV6-2 and TRBV6-3, those segments were excluded. Linkage disequilibrium might explain the correlated functional status among segregating V segments, but an unknown experimental factor could not be ruled out. When HLA alleles, especially DR and DQ, strongly co-occurred, TCR associations were difficult to assign to individual alleles. Immune exposure information for the cohort was limited to CMV serostatus. According to a later genetic analysis, donors in an Asian-associated ancestry cluster had fewer N-insertions in productive TCRs than the roughly 670-donor mean. A later genetic analysis associated a missense DCLRE1C variant with V-gene and J-gene trimming of TCR beta chains, and an independent cohort replicated the association. In a later analysis, HLA-associated TCR beta chains showed more clonal expansion and lower generation probabilities than non-associated chains that were equally common. A cluster of highly shared sequence variants was judged likely to be a technical artifact of the sequencing pipeline. The cohort was sequenced for TCR beta chains only, and without alpha or paired-chain data the features that could be detected were limited. A further reported finding was that TCR beta sequences accurately predicted the HLA-A and HLA-B alleles for most subjects in the first cohort. A total of around 150 TCR beta chains were listed by the study as associated with cytomegalovirus. A later analysis found that TCR association rates varied across HLA loci, with DRB1 alleles showing the most associated TCRs and HLA-C alleles the fewest. A later analysis found that most CMV-associated TCR beta chains appeared HLA-restricted, with HLA associations seemingly driven largely by CMV exposure.

The library relied on the immunoSEQ multiplex PCR assay. The multiplex PCR relied on a mix of 60 forward primers for TCR Vbeta segments and 13 reverse primers for TCR Jbeta segments. The CDR3 region of rearranged TCR beta genes was amplified from genomic DNA with a multiplex PCR assay. The amplified TCR beta libraries were sequenced on the Illumina HiSeq System as 87-base-pair reads. The original methods were these. Across the 700 or so repertoires, a later analysis counted about 81 million unique TCR beta chains, 9.5 million to 12 million of which were shared by at least two donors. Raw reads were error-corrected and collapsed into unique sequences with a nearest-neighbor algorithm that merged closely related sequences to remove PCR and sequencing errors. CDR3 sequences were aligned to IMGT reference sequences to assign V, D and J gene segments. For a sequence to be retained, a match of at least six nucleotides was required to both a V gene segment and a J gene segment. Rearrangements were called productive when the CDR3 lacked stop codons and stayed in frame with V and J; all others were non-productive. Following IMGT convention, CDR3 was defined as the stretch from the second conserved V-encoded cysteine up to the conserved J-encoded phenylalanine. In an earlier analysis of around 640 of the donors, sequences lacking an unambiguous match to a single V gene segment were excluded. An earlier analysis of approximately 590 of the donors called V segments functional above 56.7% productive rearrangements and segregating when the between-donor standard deviation exceeded 5%. To diagnose cytomegalovirus status from the catalog of TCR beta chain sequences, a statistical classification framework was built. A later analysis assigned V and J genes by comparing TCR nucleotide sequences with IMGT/GENE-DB human TR gene sequences. In a later analysis, CDR3 sequences and most-parsimonious VDJ recombination scenarios were assigned using the TCRdist pipeline. In a later analysis, each TCR beta chain was defined by its CDR3 amino acid sequence together with its V-gene family, and reads lacking a unique V-gene family were excluded. As a way to deal with suspected cross-contamination and a sequencing artifact, a later analysis dropped hundreds of nucleotide sequences that were highly shared and had low generation probability. In a later analysis, a clonal expansion index was calculated for each public chain from normalized within-repertoire ranks of inferred template counts. In a later analysis, generation probabilities were computed with a VDJ recombination model fitted to out-of-frame rearrangements, and the resulting probabilities were checked against IGoR. Hypergeometric tests were used in a later analysis to score TCR-TCR, TCR-HLA and TCR-CMV co-occurrence, with a repertoire-size bias correction applied to the TCR pairs. A later analysis estimated false discovery rates by permuting HLA or CMV assignments 20 times. A later analysis grouped co-occurring TCRs with DBSCAN, adding TCRdist sequence similarity when clustering within HLA-allele-positive subsets. Repertoires with fewer than 30,000 or more than 120,000 public chains were left out of co-occurrence clustering, as were about 5 repertoires with anomalous nucleotide sharing. TCRdb provides this immuneACCESS table in a form limited to in-frame rearrangements. Some clones are lacking; in checked studies, under half of them reflect an unresolved V gene, and why the rest are absent is not known. That table is the source of V, J and clone size, and D and trimming were worked out from the DNA. Across this sample there are 84,000 or so clones, with roughly 80% seen only once. Together, the top ten hold roughly 13% of the sample.

The germline V gene (reference sequence) yields PRHDT for CDR1 and FYEKMQ for CDR2. After removal of 5 bases from V and 2 bases from J, the junction retains 14 bases not matched to a gene. There are 17 amino acids in the CDR3, from cysteine to phenylalanine inclusive. The kept DNA is CDR3 alone, 51 bases in frame from the first base. Concerning this clone: Its antigen has not been determined. Per-base qualities were not stored, and no clone one base away is much larger.

In total, 666 healthy bone marrow donors made up the cohort. Cohort members were all nominally healthy when sampled, although unrecorded immune exposures were likely present. Of the roughly 670 cohort members, about 290 had a positive CMV serostatus and about 350 had a negative one, while no CMV serostatus was recorded for the donor. Each donor provided a peripheral blood sample, and peripheral blood mononuclear cells were used for TCR beta sequencing. Genomic DNA was extracted from the blood cell samples with the Qiagen DNeasy Blood Extraction Kit. The specimen sequenced was PBMCs. Here the chain combines TRBV13 and TRBJ1-1; the central 7 bases match TRBD1. This TCR derives from a human donor in good health. The CDR3 protein sequence reads: CASSQRRRQGSNTEAFF. At the DNA level, the sequence is TGTGCCAGCAGCCAAAGACGAAGACAGGGATCTAACACTGAAGCTTTCTTT.